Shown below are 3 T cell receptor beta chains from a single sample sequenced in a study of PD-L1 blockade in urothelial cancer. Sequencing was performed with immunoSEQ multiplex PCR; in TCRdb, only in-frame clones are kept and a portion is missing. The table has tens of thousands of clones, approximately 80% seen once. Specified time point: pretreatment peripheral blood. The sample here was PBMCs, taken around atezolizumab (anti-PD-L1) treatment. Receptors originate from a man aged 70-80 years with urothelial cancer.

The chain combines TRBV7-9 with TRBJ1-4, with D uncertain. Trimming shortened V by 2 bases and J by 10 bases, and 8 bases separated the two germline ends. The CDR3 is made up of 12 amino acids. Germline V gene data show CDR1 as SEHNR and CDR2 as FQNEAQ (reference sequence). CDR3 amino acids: CASSLPTGKLFF. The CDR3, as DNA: TGTGCCAGCAGCTTACCGACTGGAAAACTGTTTTTT.

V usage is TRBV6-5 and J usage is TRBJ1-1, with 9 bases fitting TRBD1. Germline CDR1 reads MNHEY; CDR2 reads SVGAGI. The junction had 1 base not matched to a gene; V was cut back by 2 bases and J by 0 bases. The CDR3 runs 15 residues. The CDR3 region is CASSYRTGVNTEAFF. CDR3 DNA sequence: TGTGCCAGCAGTTACCGGACAGGGGTGAACACTGAAGCTTTCTTT.

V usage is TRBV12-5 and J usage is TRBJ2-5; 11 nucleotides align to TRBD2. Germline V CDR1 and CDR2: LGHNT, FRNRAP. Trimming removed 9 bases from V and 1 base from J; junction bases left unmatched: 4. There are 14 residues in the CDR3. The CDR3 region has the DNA TGTGCTAGCGCCGGGACTAGCGGCCAAGAGACCCAGTACTTC. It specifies CASAGTSGQETQYF.